Below are 16 T cell receptor beta chains sequenced from a single sample in a study of PD-L1 blockade in urothelial cancer. The time point was: pretreatment peripheral blood. Assay: immunoSEQ multiplex PCR; the TCRdb copy retains only in-frame clones and omits some. The top ten clones hold roughly 3.2% of a sample with roughly 120,000 clones, 70% to 85% of them seen once. This sample comprised PBMCs, obtained around atezolizumab (anti-PD-L1) treatment. The receptors shown here come from a man aged 45-65 years with urothelial cancer.

This chain connects TRBV19 to TRBJ2-7; 7 positions agree with TRBD1. The germline V gene has CDR1 LNHDA and CDR2 SQIVND (reference sequence). The V gene end was trimmed by 5 bases and the J gene end by 1 base; junction bases not matched to a gene: 5. CDR3 size: 14 residues. The CDR3 here is CASSDPGQSYEQYF. The DNA of the CDR3 is TGTGCCAGTAGTGACCCGGGACAGTCCTACGAGCAGTACTTC.

The chain recombines TRBV19 with TRBJ2-3; no reliable D call. The germline V and J ends were trimmed by 2 bases and 1 base, with 7 bases remaining between them. Germline V CDR1 and CDR2: LNHDA, SQIVND (reference sequence). This CDR3 contains 14 residues. The CDR3 DNA reads TGTGCCAGTAGTATATTTGCAGGCACAGATACGCAGTATTTT. Protein product: CASSIFAGTDTQYF.

This chain joins TRBV18 and TRBJ2-7, with TRBD1 matching 7 bases. Germline CDR1 reads KGHSH; CDR2 reads LQKENI. The CDR3 spans 15 residues. V was clipped by 5 bases and J by 2 bases; unmatched bases: 9. The chain's CDR3 is CASSNRDRATYEQYF. The DNA for the CDR3 is TGTGCCAGCTCAAACCGGGACAGAGCAACCTACGAGCAGTACTTC.

This chain uses TRBV27 with TRBJ2-7; 7 nucleotides line up with TRBD1. Trimming cost V 5 bases and J 1 base; bases outside gene matches: 5. The germline V gene has CDR1 MNHEY and CDR2 SMNVEV (reference sequence). This CDR3 has 14 amino acids. CDR3: CASSRQGMSYEQYF. CDR3 nucleotides: TGTGCCAGCAGTAGACAGGGTATGTCCTACGAGCAGTACTTC.

This clone was detected once. V usage is TRBV15 and J usage is TRBJ2-5; weak D call: TRBD2 (5 bases). The CDR3 spans 14 residues. Germline V gives CDR1 LNHNV, CDR2 YYDKDF (reference sequence). The germline V and J ends were trimmed by 0 bases and 3 bases, with 8 bases remaining between them. The CDR3 loop reads CATSRDSGKETQYF. The CDR3 nucleotides read TGTGCCACCAGCAGAGATTCCGGGAAAGAGACCCAGTACTTC.

The genes are TRBV19 and TRBJ1-1; D not certain. Germline CDR1 reads LNHDA; CDR2 reads SQIVND (reference sequence). CDR3 size: 13 residues. The V gene lost 7 bases and the J gene lost 5 bases, with 14 bases spanning the gap. CDR3 loop: CASKFGRMTEAFF. The CDR3 DNA follows: TGTGCCAGTAAATTTGGGAGAATGACTGAAGCTTTCTTT.

This rearrangement joins TRBV27 to TRBJ2-5; 10 nucleotides match TRBD2. Trimming took 6 bases from V and 1 from J; bases not matched to a gene: 8. Germline V lookup: CDR1 MNHEY, CDR2 SMNVEV (reference sequence). The CDR3 has 16 amino acids. The CDR3, as DNA: TGTGCCAGCAGCTCCCTCCTAGCGGGAGTCCAAGAGACCCAGTACTTC. Translated, it gives CASSSLLAGVQETQYF.

The chain joins TRBV28 to TRBJ1-5; 7 nucleotides align to TRBD1. The germline gives CDR1 MDHEN, CDR2 SYDVKM. CDR3 length: 17 residues. J gave up 7 bases and V 8 bases, and 20 bases lay outside the gene matches. The CDR3 coding sequence is TGTGCCAGCTCCCGGACCCTAGACAGGGACGTTGAGCAGCCCCAGCATTTT. Residues: CASSRTLDRDVEQPQHF. Full variable domain (rest looked up from reference TRBV28 and TRBJ1-5): DVKVTQSSRYLVKRTGEKVFLECVQDMDHENMFWYRQDPGLGLRLIYFSYDVKMKEKGDIPEGYSVSREKKERFSLILESASTNQTSMYLCASSRTLDRDVEQPQHFGDGTRLSIL.

The sample holds one count of this clone. The V gene is TRBV7-2, the J gene TRBJ2-1; 7 bases match TRBD1. CDR3 length: 14 amino acids. CDR1 is SGHTA and CDR2 is FQGNSA in the germline V gene. V lost 6 bases and J lost 7; bases outside the gene matches: 9. CDR3 amino acids: CASSRQGRSNEQFF. In DNA form, the CDR3 reads TGTGCCAGCAGTCGACAGGGACGGTCGAATGAGCAGTTCTTC.

This chain uses TRBV5-1 with TRBJ2-1, with 10 nucleotides matching TRBD2. This CDR3 spans 15 amino acids. V lost 5 bases to trimming and J lost 4 bases; unmatched junction nucleotides: 6. Per germline, CDR1 SGHRS and CDR2 YFSETQ. The CDR3 region has the DNA TGCGCCAGCAGTAAAGCGGGAGGGGGATACAATGAGCAGTTCTTC. Translating it yields CASSKAGGGYNEQFF.

The rearrangement uses TRBV5-4 and TRBJ1-2; TRBD1 aligns across 7 bases. J gave up 0 bases and V 0 bases, and 5 bases lay outside the gene matches. CDR3 length equals 16 residues. Germline V lookup: CDR1 SGHNT, CDR2 YYREEE (reference sequence). The CDR3 DNA sequence: TGTGCCAGCAGCTTGGGGGTAGGGACAGCTAACTATGGCTACACCTTC. Encoded protein: CASSLGVGTANYGYTF.

This chain links TRBV27 with TRBJ2-5; TRBD2 aligns across 10 bases. The CDR3 totals 16 residues. Looked up from germline, CDR1 is MNHEY and CDR2 is SMNVEV (reference sequence). J was trimmed by 1 base and V by 5 bases; bases with no gene match: 7. CDR3 nucleotide sequence: TGTGCCAGCAGTCGGACTAGCGGAGATGGCCAAGAGACCCAGTACTTC. This sequence encodes CASSRTSGDGQETQYF.

This chain links TRBV6-4 with TRBJ2-3; D possibly corresponds to TRBD2 (5 bases). V lost 3 bases and J 4 bases, leaving 11 bases between the germline ends. Germline-derived CDR1 and CDR2 are MRHNA and SNTAGT. This CDR3 has 14 amino acids. This CDR3 reads CASSESLAADTQYF. CDR3 DNA sequence: TGTGCCAGCAGTGAATCCCTAGCCGCAGATACGCAGTATTTT.

This sequence joins TRBV7-8 and TRBJ2-3, with 7 bases that match TRBD1. The CDR3 length is 14 residues. The germline V gene has CDR1 SGHVS and CDR2 FQNEAQ. The trim removed 4 bases at V and 1 base at J, leaving 2 bases unmatched. The CDR3 reads CASSSDRGTDTQYF. CDR3 coding DNA: TGTGCCAGCAGCTCCGACAGGGGCACAGATACGCAGTATTTT.

The chain joins TRBV14 to TRBJ2-7; TRBD2 might be the D (6 bases). There are 15 residues in the CDR3. The ends were cut back, 4 bases at V and 4 bases at J, with 17 bases in the middle. In germline, CDR1 is SGHDN, CDR2 FVKESK. DNA for the CDR3: TGTGCCAGCAGCCCCAGTCGCGGGACTGGATACGAGCAGTACTTC. Its protein product is CASSPSRGTGYEQYF.

The chain recombines TRBV7-6 with TRBJ1-1; D remains unclear. Trimming stripped 2 bases from V and 1 base from J, with 5 bases between. Germline lookup yields CDR1 SGHVS and CDR2 FNYEAQ. The CDR3 runs to 13 residues. For the CDR3, the DNA is TGTGCCAGCAGCTTACACAAGAACACTGAAGCTTTCTTT. Its translation: CASSLHKNTEAFF.